This T cell receptor beta chain is from a study of CD8+ T cells in alopecia areata. Overall study: People stayed on tofacitinib for 6 to 18 months, then stopped the drug for 6 months. Affected scalp percentage gauged treated patients' severity.

Study-level findings and limits: Relative to normal scalp, lesional scalp, especially alopecia totalis/universalis, showed higher clonality.

Concerning this clone itself: Antigen: not known.

The CDR3 is made up of 18 amino acids. CDR1 and CDR2 from the germline V gene are MGHRA and YSYEKL. The V gene end was trimmed by 0 bases and the J gene end by 2 bases; junction bases not matched to a gene: 8. RNA was isolated and reverse transcribed to cDNA, the sequencing template. Profiled with immunoSEQ multiplex PCR; TCRdb holds only in-frame clones, not every one. The sample gives roughly 110,000 clones, less than 90% of which show up once; around a quarter is in the top ten. Treatment given: oral pan-JAK inhibitor, 5-10 mg twice daily. In alopecia areata patients, both lesional scalp punch biopsies and peripheral blood were collected.

The chain couples TRBV4-1 to TRBJ2-7; 12 nucleotides agree with TRBD2. The sample consisted of CD8+ T cells sorted from blood, taken at week 24, from a patient treated with tofacitinib. The clonotype originates from a human donor with alopecia areata. In DNA, the CDR3 is TGCGCCAGCAGCCAAGATCCCTTACTAGCGGGGGGCACCTACGAGCAGTACTTC. Translation gives CASSQDPLLAGGTYEQYF.